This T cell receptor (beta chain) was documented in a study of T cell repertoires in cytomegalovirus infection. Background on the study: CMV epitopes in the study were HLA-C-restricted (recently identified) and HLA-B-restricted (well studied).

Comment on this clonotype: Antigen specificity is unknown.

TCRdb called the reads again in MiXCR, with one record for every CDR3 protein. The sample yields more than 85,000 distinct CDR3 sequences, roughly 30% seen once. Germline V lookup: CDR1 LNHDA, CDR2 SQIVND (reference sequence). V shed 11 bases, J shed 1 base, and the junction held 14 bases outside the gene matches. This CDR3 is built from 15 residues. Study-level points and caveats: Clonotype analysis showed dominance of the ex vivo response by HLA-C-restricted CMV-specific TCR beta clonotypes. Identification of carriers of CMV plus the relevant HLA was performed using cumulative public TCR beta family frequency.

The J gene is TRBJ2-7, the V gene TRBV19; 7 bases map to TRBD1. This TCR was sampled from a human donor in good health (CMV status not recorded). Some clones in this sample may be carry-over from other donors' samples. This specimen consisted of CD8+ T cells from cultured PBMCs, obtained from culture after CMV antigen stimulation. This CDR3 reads CASRGRQGRSYEQYF. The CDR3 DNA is TGTGCCTCAAGAGGGAGACAGGGTAGATCCTACGAGCAGTACTTC.